One and the same sample provided the 20 T cell receptor beta chains below, sequenced in a study of T-cell reconstitution after alpha-beta-depleted transplantation in children. Using unique molecular identifiers, the investigators prepared the TCRbeta library. TCRdb called the PCR reads again in MiXCR, with one record for every CDR3 protein. The table includes around 500,000 distinct CDR3 sequences, approximately 13% detected once. Sequencing used PBMCs from the stem cell graft donor, obtained from the stem cell graft. Receptors originate from a human donor who donated a stem cell graft to a child with combined immunodeficiency.

The chain uses TRBV6-1 and TRBJ2-7; possible D gene TRBD2, 6 bases. The CDR3 consists of 13 residues. Germline V gives CDR1 MNHNS, CDR2 SASEGT. Trimming stripped 6 bases from V and 1 base from J, with 10 bases between. The CDR3 spells CASREGPSYEQYF. The DNA for the CDR3 is TGTGCCAGCAGGGAGGGACCTTCCTACGAGCAGTACTTC.

This clonotype turned up a few times. The chain has TRBV5-1 and TRBJ1-1; D call uncertain. Trimming took off 0 bases at V and 5 bases at J, with 11 bases between the two ends. The CDR3 sequence is 14 residues long. Germline CDR1 and CDR2: SGHRS and YFSETQ. The CDR3 region has the DNA TGCGCCAGCAGCTTGGCCTCGGGTTGGACTGAAGCTTTCTTT. Translated: CASSLASGWTEAFF.

The V call is TRBV30, the J call TRBJ2-7; D is uncertain. The germline V gene has CDR1 GTSNPN and CDR2 SVGIG (reference sequence). CDR3 length: 12 amino acids. V was pared by 2 bases and J by 6 bases, with 11 bases between. CDR3 sequence (DNA): TGTGCCTGGAGTCGAGACGGCTCCGAGCAGTACTTC. It encodes CAWSRDGSEQYF.

This clonotype was seen at least ten times. For the CDR3, the DNA is TGCGCCAGCAGCCTACAGGGCATGAACACTGAAGCTTTCTTT. It yields the protein CASSLQGMNTEAFF. J is TRBJ1-1 and V is TRBV5-1; a weak D match, TRBD1 (6 bases). Germline V gives CDR1 SGHRS, CDR2 YFSETQ. Trimming took 4 bases from V and 0 from J, leaving 10 bases between them. The CDR3 runs 14 residues.

V gene TRBV20-1 combines with J gene TRBJ2-1; TRBD1 or TRBD2 may be the D gene (5 bases each). Germline V gives CDR1 DFQATT, CDR2 SNEGSKA (reference sequence). V was cut by 3 bases and J by 3 bases, with 18 bases left in between. This CDR3 is built from 16 residues. The CDR3 DNA reads TGCAGTGCTAGGGCCCTCCTTGAGGGGATCTACAATGAGCAGTTCTTC. Translation: CSARALLEGIYNEQFF.

This clonotype has ten or more counts. The gene calls are TRBV4-3 and TRBJ2-7; 11 bases agree with TRBD2. This CDR3 spans 15 amino acids. V dropped 3 bases and J dropped 3; count of bases not matched to a gene: 4. The germline V gene has CDR1 LGHNA and CDR2 YSLEER. CDR3 sequence (DNA): TGCGCCAGCAGCCACGGAACTAGCGGGGGCTACGAGCAGTACTTC. Its translation is CASSHGTSGGYEQYF.

This clonotype was seen many times. This chain joins TRBV7-2 and TRBJ2-1, with 9 bases fitting TRBD1. V lost 0 bases to trimming and J lost 7 bases; unmatched junction nucleotides: 10. From germline, CDR1 is SGHTA and CDR2 FQGNSA. CDR3 length: 17 amino acids. The CDR3 DNA sequence: TGTGCCAGCAGCTTAGCCACTCCGGGACAGGGTCGGAATGAGCAGTTCTTC. This sequence encodes CASSLATPGQGRNEQFF.

This clonotype was seen only a few times. This chain connects TRBV5-1 to TRBJ1-2; D ambiguous. Germline values: CDR1 SGHRS, CDR2 YFSETQ. The length of the CDR3 is 14 residues. Trimming left V 4 bases short and J 6 bases short, with 16 bases between. CDR3 DNA sequence: TGCGCCAGCAGCCTACAGCCGGGGAGTGATGGCTACACCTTC. Translating it yields CASSLQPGSDGYTF.

This clonotype was detected only a few times. The chain carries TRBV6-2 or TRBV6-3 and TRBJ2-7, with no clear D. Germline V gene data show CDR1 as MNHEY and CDR2 as SVGEGT. Trimming stripped 0 bases from V and 2 bases from J, with 11 bases between. The CDR3 is 15 amino acids. The CDR3 loop is CASSYSTNSAYEQYF. The CDR3, as DNA: TGTGCCAGCAGTTACTCGACAAACAGCGCCTACGAGCAGTACTTC.

The chain recombines TRBV7-6 with TRBJ1-2; weak D call: TRBD1 (5 bases). Germline V gene data show CDR1 as SGHVS and CDR2 as FNYEAQ. V lost 1 base to trimming and J lost 2 bases, with 11 bases between them. The CDR3 spans 15 residues. CDR3 DNA: TGTGCCAGCAGCTTAGGGTTCGGGACCAACTATGGCTACACCTTC. This codes for CASSLGFGTNYGYTF.

This clonotype was picked up many times. The gene calls are TRBV29-1 and TRBJ1-4; D may be TRBD1 (6 bases). V lost 4 bases and J lost 5, with 14 bases in between. The CDR3 loop spans 14 amino acids. CDR1 and CDR2 (germline): SQVTM, ANQGSEA. The CDR3 spells CSVAAGALNEKLFF. CDR3 nucleotides: TGCAGCGTTGCAGCAGGGGCCTTAAATGAAAAACTGTTTTTT.

The gene calls are TRBV11-2 and TRBJ2-5; weak D call: TRBD1 (6 bases). The V end was cut by 5 bases, the J end by 4 bases, with 17 bases between. This CDR3 has 15 residues. The germline CDR1 and CDR2 sequences are SGHAT and FQNNGV. The CDR3 DNA reads TGTGCCAGCAGCGTACAACACCAAGGGGGAGAGACCCAGTACTTC. The encoded protein is CASSVQHQGGETQYF.

This chain uses TRBV7-9 with TRBJ2-1; perhaps D is TRBD1 or TRBD2 (5 bases each). This CDR3 has 14 residues. Germline CDR1 reads SEHNR; CDR2 reads FQNEAQ (reference sequence). V shed 7 bases and J shed 2 bases, with 12 bases lying between them. CDR3 coding DNA: TGTGCCAGCAACGAGGGGTCCCCCTACAATGAGCAGTTCTTC. This codes for CASNEGSPYNEQFF.

Many counts were recorded for this clonotype. This chain uses TRBV20-1 with TRBJ2-1, with 12 bases matching TRBD2. The germline gives CDR1 DFQATT, CDR2 SNEGSKA (reference sequence). After removal of 5 bases from V and 7 bases from J, the junction contained 9 bases not matched to a gene. This CDR3 is 15 amino acids long. CDR3 in DNA: TGCAGTGCTTATAAGACTAGCGGGAGCCCGAATGAGCAGTTCTTC. Protein sequence: CSAYKTSGSPNEQFF.

This clonotype has only a few counts. This chain links TRBV7-9 with TRBJ2-7; D may match TRBD1 or TRBD2 (5 bases each). The germline gives CDR1 SEHNR, CDR2 FQNEAQ (reference sequence). The V end lost 4 bases, the J end lost 5 bases, and 18 bases lay between the germline ends. The CDR3 contains 15 residues. CDR3 nucleotide sequence: TGTGCCAGCAGCTCCTACCGGACTGGGGCCCACGAGCAGTACTTC. Residues: CASSSYRTGAHEQYF.

In this sample, this clonotype turned up many times. The chain combines TRBV7-9 with TRBJ2-2; no clear D. Trimming cost V 2 bases and J 7 bases, with 5 bases left between them. Germline V gene lookup returns CDR1 SEHNR and CDR2 FQNEAQ (reference sequence). The CDR3 is made up of 12 amino acids. CDR3 sequence reads: CASSLLVGELFF. The CDR3 coding sequence is TGTGCCAGCAGCTTACTCGTCGGGGAGCTGTTTTTT.

This clonotype showed up many times. The J gene is TRBJ1-2, the V gene TRBV4-2; D is unclear. V lost 4 bases and J lost 5, with 17 bases in between. The CDR3 sequence is 15 residues long. Germline V gene data show CDR1 as LGHNA and CDR2 as YNFKEQ. CDR3 bases: TGTGCCAGCAGCCCCAGGACGACTGATGGATATGGCTACACCTTC. It codes for CASSPRTTDGYGYTF.

This clonotype occurred many times. The gene calls are TRBV4-2 and TRBJ2-5; 12 bases align to TRBD2. The CDR3 has 16 amino acids. CDR1 and CDR2 (germline): LGHNA, YNFKEQ. V shed 0 bases and J 5 bases; nucleotides not matched to a gene: 4. This CDR3 reads CASSQEGLAGSETQYF. The CDR3 DNA reads TGTGCCAGCAGCCAAGAGGGACTAGCGGGTTCCGAGACCCAGTACTTC.

This clonotype came up a few times. This chain links TRBV12-3 or TRBV12-4 with TRBJ2-3; 10 bases line up with TRBD2. V lost 6 bases and J lost 2; bases outside the gene matches: 11. The CDR3 has 17 amino acids. CDR3: CASSSGSLAGVTDTQYF. In nucleotides, the CDR3 is TGTGCCAGCAGCTCCGGTAGCCTAGCGGGGGTCACAGATACGCAGTATTTT.

This clonotype has only a few counts. The chain recombines TRBV5-1 with TRBJ1-2; possibly TRBD1 for D (6 bases). V was trimmed by 8 bases and J by 2 bases, leaving 19 bases between them. This CDR3 comprises 15 residues. CDR1 is SGHRS, CDR2 YFSETQ, per germline. CDR3 nucleotides: TGCGCCAGTAGTTGGACACTGGACAGCAACTATGGCTACACCTTC. This translates into CASSWTLDSNYGYTF.